These 23 T cell receptor beta chains share one sample of origin, sequenced in a study of T-cell reconstitution after alpha-beta-depleted transplantation in children. Using unique molecular identifiers, the investigators prepared the TCRbeta library. Each CDR3 protein gets one entry after TCRdb re-called the PCR reads with MiXCR. The table has hundreds of thousands of distinct CDR3 sequences, roughly 10% seen once; the top ten hold 2%. Sequenced here: PBMCs, sampled before TCRalphabeta/CD19-depleted stem cell transplant. The source is a child younger than 10 with inherited bone marrow failure, due to receive a stem cell transplant.

Note on this clonotype: A much larger clone lies one base from this, so it may be a read error. As the CDR3 is not closed by the conserved phenylalanine or tryptophan, this likely results from a read error. This chain connects TRBV12-3 or TRBV12-4 to TRBJ2-2; 9 bases match TRBD1. J lost 7 bases, V lost 6 bases, and 9 bases had no gene match. The CDR3 is made up of 15 amino acids. The DNA of the CDR3 is TGTGCCAGCAGGCCGGGACAGGGTGGTGGCGGGGAGCTGTTTGTT. Its translation is CASRPGQGGGGELFV.

In its sample, this clonotype was seen a few times. This CDR3 is CSVAQPGLASETQYF. The DNA for the CDR3 is TGCAGCGTCGCCCAACCGGGACTAGCCAGCGAGACCCAGTACTTC. The gene calls are TRBV29-1 and TRBJ2-5; TRBD2 matches at 9 bases. V was pared by 6 bases and J by 5 bases, with 13 bases of the junction left unmatched. This CDR3 spans 15 amino acids. Germline CDR1 reads SQVTM; CDR2 reads ANQGSEA.

In its sample, this clonotype was seen many times. The chain has TRBV4-3 and TRBJ2-7, with D possibly being TRBD2 (6 bases). Trimming took 1 base from V and 4 from J, leaving 11 bases between them. Germline CDR1 is LGHNA and CDR2 is YSLEER. CDR3 size: 14 residues. CDR3 coding DNA: TGCGCCAGCAGCCAAGCAACGGGAGCTTACGAGCAGTACTTC. This encodes CASSQATGAYEQYF.

The sample holds many counts of this clonotype. V is TRBV4-3 and J is TRBJ2-1; D is undetermined. The CDR3 has 17 residues. V lost 4 bases to trimming and J lost 2 bases, with 18 bases between them. Germline loops: CDR1 LGHNA, CDR2 YSLEER. The CDR3 is CASSLRLGENTYNEQFF. DNA for the CDR3: TGCGCCAGCAGCCTCCGCCTTGGAGAGAACACCTACAATGAGCAGTTCTTC.

This clonotype was seen at least ten times. The chain combines TRBV5-1 with TRBJ2-2; 13 bases are a match to TRBD2. This CDR3 has 18 residues. The V and J ends lost 4 bases and 3 bases, in that order; junction bases with no gene match: 9. Per the germline V gene, CDR1 is SGHRS and CDR2 is YFSETQ. CDR3 bases: TGCGCCAGCAGCGCAGGACTAGCGGGAGATTTCGACACCGGGGAGCTGTTTTTT. This sequence encodes CASSAGLAGDFDTGELFF.

This clonotype was seen ten or more times. J is TRBJ2-3 and V is TRBV9; unclear D gene. V dropped 3 bases and J dropped 5 bases, with 7 bases sitting between them. The CDR3 consists of 12 residues. Germline loops: CDR1 SGDLS, CDR2 YYNGEE. The CDR3 DNA reads as TGTGCCAGCAGCGCGACGGGAGATACGCAGTATTTT. Its translation is CASSATGDTQYF.

This clonotype has ten or more counts. This chain joins TRBV6-2 or TRBV6-3 and TRBJ1-1; D perhaps matches TRBD1 (5 bases). Germline values: CDR1 MNHEY, CDR2 SVGEGT. This CDR3 region has 13 residues. V was pared by 6 bases and J by 4 bases, with 12 bases between. CDR3 residues: CASRRDGGTEAFF. The CDR3 DNA follows: TGTGCCAGCAGGCGGGACGGGGGCACTGAAGCTTTCTTT.

There are a few counts of this clonotype. The gene calls are TRBV20-1 and TRBJ2-7, with D hard to call. Trimming cost V 0 bases and J 3 bases, with 18 bases left between them. Germline V gene sequence: CDR1 DFQATT, CDR2 SNEGSKA (reference sequence). This CDR3 is 16 amino acids long. In nucleotides, the CDR3 is TGCAGTGCTAGAGATCCGGCAGGCCCCGGGTTCTACGAGCAGTACTTC. It is translated as CSARDPAGPGFYEQYF.

Concerning this clonotype itself: This sequence may be a read error, since a much larger clone differs from it by one base. The chain combines TRBV6-6 with TRBJ2-2; TRBD2 is a possible D gene (6 bases). Germline V lookup: CDR1 MNHNY, CDR2 SVGAGI (reference sequence). This CDR3 contains 12 residues. CDR3 in amino acids: CASIPLDGGLFF. CDR3 bases: TGTGCCAGCATCCCCCTGGACGGGGGGCTGTTTTTT.

This clonotype was found many times. CDR3 nucleotide sequence: TGCGCCAGCAGTGAGTGGACGGGAGGGCCAGGAGATACGCAGTATTTT. Its protein is CASSEWTGGPGDTQYF. V gene TRBV10-2 combines with J gene TRBJ2-3; 8 bases line up with TRBD2. Germline trimming cut 1 base from V and 5 bases from J; bases unmatched to any gene: 8. This CDR3 contains 16 residues. CDR1 and CDR2 from the germline V gene are WSHSY and SAAADI.

This clonotype has a count of ten or more. The chain has TRBV20-1 and TRBJ2-7; weak D call: TRBD2 (6 bases). Trimming took 3 bases from V and 2 from J, leaving 11 bases between them. CDR1 DFQATT and CDR2 SNEGSKA come from the germline V gene (reference sequence). The CDR3 loop spans 13 amino acids. CDR3 DNA sequence: TGCAGTGCTAGCAGCGGGCGAACCTACGAGCAGTACTTC. Translated: CSASSGRTYEQYF.

There are many counts of this clonotype. One junction end disagrees with the germline gene, perhaps due to a read error. The chain is built from TRBV5-1 and TRBJ2-5; D gene unclear. The CDR3 runs 14 residues. Germline lookup yields CDR1 SGHRS and CDR2 YFSETQ. The CDR3 DNA is TGCGCCAGCAGCTTGGCCGCAGGTCAAGAGACCCATTACTTC. This encodes CASSLAAGQETHYF.

This clonotype was counted a few times. The gene calls are TRBV29-1 and TRBJ2-7; TRBD1 matches 10 bases. Trimming took 6 bases from V and 2 from J; bases not matched to a gene: 4. Per the germline V gene, CDR1 is SQVTM and CDR2 is ANQGSEA. The length of the CDR3 is 13 residues. The CDR3 DNA follows: TGCAGCGTGGGAGGACAGGGGGCCTACGAGCAGTACTTC. Amino acids: CSVGGQGAYEQYF.

In the case of this clonotype: A read error may account for a junction end that differs from germline. The rearrangement links TRBV20-1 to TRBJ2-1; 8 nucleotides align to TRBD2. Germline CDR1 DFQATT, CDR2 SNEGSKA (reference sequence). The CDR3 loop spans 14 amino acids. The CDR3 loop reads CTARSGSSYNEQFF. DNA for the CDR3: TGCACTGCTCGGAGCGGGAGCTCCTACAATGAGCAGTTCTTC.

At least ten counts were recorded for this clonotype. The chain links TRBV30 to TRBJ2-3, with D perhaps TRBD1 (6 bases). Germline assignment: CDR1 GTSNPN and CDR2 SVGIG (reference sequence). The V end was cut by 5 bases, the J end by 4 bases, with 13 bases between. The CDR3 contains 13 residues. In DNA, the CDR3 is TGTGCCTGGGGAGAATCAGGGGCAGATACGCAGTATTTT. Residues: CAWGESGADTQYF.

This clonotype was observed a few times. The chain has TRBV19 and TRBJ2-7; 13 bases align to TRBD2. The junction had 7 bases not matched to a gene; V was cut back by 4 bases and J by 1 base. This CDR3 contains 17 residues. The V gene's germline CDR1 is LNHDA and CDR2 SQIVND (reference sequence). CDR3 amino acids: CASSNGRGLAGSYEQYF. In DNA, the CDR3 is TGTGCCAGTAGTAACGGCAGGGGACTAGCGGGATCCTACGAGCAGTACTTC.

A word on this clonotype: A single base separates this from a much larger clone, so it may be a read error. The rearrangement uses TRBV7-8 and TRBJ2-3; no clear D gene. Germline V gene sequence: CDR1 SGHVS, CDR2 FQNEAQ. The ends were cut back, 3 bases at V and 2 bases at J, with 18 bases in the middle. The length of the CDR3 is 17 residues. The CDR3 here is CASSFNNPFPATDTQYF. The CDR3, as DNA: TGTGCCAGCAGCTTTAACAACCCATTCCCAGCCACAGATACGCAGTATTTT. Supplemented by reference TRBV7-8 and TRBJ2-3, the full variable domain reads GAGVSQSPRYKVAKRGQDVALRCDPISGHVSLFWYQQALGQGPEFLTYFQNEAQLDKSGLPSDRFFAERPEGSVSTLKIQRTQQEDSAVYLCASSFNNPFPATDTQYFGPGTRLTVL.

This clonotype was detected only a few times. V usage is TRBV5-1 and J usage is TRBJ2-5; D gene ambiguous. From germline, CDR1 is SGHRS and CDR2 YFSETQ. The CDR3 length is 14 residues. The V end lost 0 bases, the J end lost 2 bases, and 8 bases lay between the germline ends. CDR3 DNA: TGCGCCAGCAGCTTGGCAGGCCCTCAAGAGACCCAGTACTTC. Protein sequence: CASSLAGPQETQYF.

This clonotype was seen repeatedly, ten times or more. V usage is TRBV7-8 and J usage is TRBJ2-1, with 8 bases matching TRBD2. The germline V gene has CDR1 SGHVS and CDR2 FQNEAQ. V lost 3 bases and J lost 4; bases outside the gene matches: 8. This CDR3 is built from 16 residues. CDR3 sequence: CASSFKASGLYNEQFF. CDR3 sequence (DNA): TGTGCCAGCAGCTTTAAAGCTAGCGGGCTTTACAATGAGCAGTTCTTC.

The chain joins TRBV12-3 or TRBV12-4 to TRBJ2-7; TRBD2 matches 13 bases. The CDR3 has 15 residues. Trimming cost V 5 bases and J 6 bases; bases outside gene matches: 7. In DNA form, the CDR3 reads TGTGCCAGCAGTCCGCGACTAGCGGGAGGACTCGAGCAGTACTTC. This sequence encodes CASSPRLAGGLEQYF.

This clonotype was detected ten times or more. The chain couples TRBV12-3 or TRBV12-4 to TRBJ2-7; weak D call: TRBD2 (6 bases). The CDR3 is made up of 14 amino acids. Deletions cut 5 bases from V and 5 bases from J, with 16 bases between. The CDR3 loop is CASSARLGPDEQYF. The CDR3 nucleotides read TGTGCCAGCAGTGCCCGACTAGGACCCGACGAGCAGTACTTC.

This clonotype has more than one count but fewer than ten. This chain connects TRBV7-8 to TRBJ2-7, with 7 bases identical to TRBD2. Per the germline V gene, CDR1 is SGHVS and CDR2 is FQNEAQ. The CDR3 has 13 residues. V was clipped by 3 bases and J by 6 bases; unmatched bases: 5. The DNA for the CDR3 is TGTGCCAGCAGCTTTGGGGGGGGGGTCGAGCAGTACTTC. Its protein is CASSFGGGVEQYF.

This clonotype has a count of ten or more. The CDR3 sequence: CASRRDRGQVTEAFF. The CDR3 DNA reads as TGCGCCAGCAGAAGGGACAGGGGGCAGGTGACTGAAGCTTTCTTT. This chain joins TRBV5-1 and TRBJ1-1; the match to TRBD1 covers 12 bases. There are 15 residues in the CDR3. CDR1 and CDR2 from the germline V gene are SGHRS and YFSETQ. V lost 5 bases to trimming and J lost 5 bases; unmatched junction nucleotides: 7.